This TCR beta chain was obtained from a study of cytomegalovirus exposure and HLA in healthy donors. The study, taken as a whole, reports: Immune exposure information comprised only CMV serostatus. Highly shared sequence variants in one cluster were likely a sequencing artifact. Analysis performed later found 16,951 TCR beta sequences associated with HLA alleles at 0.05 false discovery rate.

Each donor's status was that of a healthy bone marrow donor. Regarding this clone: Its matching antigen is unknown.

The ends were cut back, 0 bases at V and 4 bases at J, with 9 bases in the middle. Germline lookup yields CDR1 LGHNA and CDR2 YNFKEQ. This CDR3 is 15 amino acids long. This PCR relied on a set of 60 Vbeta primers and 13 Jbeta primers. Only in-frame clones appear in the TCRdb table, and some are missing; sequencing was by immunoSEQ multiplex PCR. This sample has about 120,000 clones; around 69% occur once, and the top ten carry 6.5% to 9.5%. The source material was PBMCs. The chain combines TRBV4-2 with TRBJ1-4; D gene ambiguous. This clonotype was sampled from a woman aged 40 to 50 in good health and CMV-seropositive. The CDR3 sequence is CASSQDRGNNEKLFF. The CDR3 DNA is TGTGCCAGCAGCCAAGATCGGGGAAATAATGAAAAACTGTTTTTT.